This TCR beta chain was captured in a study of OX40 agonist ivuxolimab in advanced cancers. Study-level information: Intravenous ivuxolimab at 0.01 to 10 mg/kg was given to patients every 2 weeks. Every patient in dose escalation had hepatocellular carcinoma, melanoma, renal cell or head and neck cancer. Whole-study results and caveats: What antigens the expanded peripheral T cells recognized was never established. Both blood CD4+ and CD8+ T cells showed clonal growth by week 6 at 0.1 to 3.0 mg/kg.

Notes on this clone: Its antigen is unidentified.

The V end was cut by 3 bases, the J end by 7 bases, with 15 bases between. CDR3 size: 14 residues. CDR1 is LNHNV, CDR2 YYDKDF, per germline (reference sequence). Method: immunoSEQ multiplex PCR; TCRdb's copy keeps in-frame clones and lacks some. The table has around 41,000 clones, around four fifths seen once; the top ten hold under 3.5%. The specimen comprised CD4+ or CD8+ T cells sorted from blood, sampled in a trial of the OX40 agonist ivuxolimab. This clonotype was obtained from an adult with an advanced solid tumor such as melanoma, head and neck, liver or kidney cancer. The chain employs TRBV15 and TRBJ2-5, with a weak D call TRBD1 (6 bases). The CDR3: CATSRADRRRTQYF. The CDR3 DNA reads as TGTGCCACCAGCAGGGCTGACAGGAGACGGACCCAGTACTTC.